Here is one T cell receptor (beta chain) with its context. The germline gives CDR1 MNHEY, CDR2 SMNVEV (reference sequence). V shed 8 bases, J shed 6 bases, and the junction held 8 bases outside the gene matches. The CDR3 totals 13 residues. This specimen belongs to a study of CD8 T cells in Susac syndrome. The RNA, roughly 0.5 to 1 ug, was put through reverse transcription using random hexamers. TCRdb redid the calling of the immunoSEQ multiplex PCR reads with MiXCR, one entry per CDR3 protein. The table lists over 150,000 distinct CDR3 sequences, about 95% of them singletons. The clonotype comes from a human donor with multiple sclerosis. The chain recombines TRBV27 with TRBJ2-7, with TRBD1 matching 9 bases. Sequencing was carried out using CD4+ T cells from PBMCs. Here the CDR3 reads CASRLNRGLEQYF. The CDR3 DNA reads as TGTGCCAGCCGACTAAACAGGGGGCTCGAGCAGTACTTC.